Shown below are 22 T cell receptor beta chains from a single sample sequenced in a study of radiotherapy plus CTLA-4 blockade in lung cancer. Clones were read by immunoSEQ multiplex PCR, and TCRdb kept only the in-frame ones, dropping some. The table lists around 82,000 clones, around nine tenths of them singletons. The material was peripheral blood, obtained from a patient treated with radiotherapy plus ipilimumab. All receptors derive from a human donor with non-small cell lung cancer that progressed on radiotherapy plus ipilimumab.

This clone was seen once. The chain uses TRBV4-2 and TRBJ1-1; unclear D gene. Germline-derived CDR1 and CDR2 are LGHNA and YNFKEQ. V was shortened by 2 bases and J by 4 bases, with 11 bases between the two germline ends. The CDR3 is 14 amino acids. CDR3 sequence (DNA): TGTGCCAGCAGCCAAACCCATCTGGGCACTGAAGCTTTCTTT. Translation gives CASSQTHLGTEAFF.

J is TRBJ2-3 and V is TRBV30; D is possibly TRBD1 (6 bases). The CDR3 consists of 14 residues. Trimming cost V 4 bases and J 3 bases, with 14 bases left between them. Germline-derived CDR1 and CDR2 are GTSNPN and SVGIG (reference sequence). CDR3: CAWKWGPGTDTQYF. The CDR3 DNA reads TGTGCCTGGAAATGGGGGCCAGGGACAGATACGCAGTATTTT.

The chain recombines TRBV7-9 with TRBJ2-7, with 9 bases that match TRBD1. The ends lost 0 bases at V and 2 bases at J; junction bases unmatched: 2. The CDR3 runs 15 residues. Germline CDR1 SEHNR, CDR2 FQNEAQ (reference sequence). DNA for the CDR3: TGTGCCAGCAGCTTAGCGGGACAGGGTACCTACGAGCAGTACTTC. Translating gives CASSLAGQGTYEQYF.

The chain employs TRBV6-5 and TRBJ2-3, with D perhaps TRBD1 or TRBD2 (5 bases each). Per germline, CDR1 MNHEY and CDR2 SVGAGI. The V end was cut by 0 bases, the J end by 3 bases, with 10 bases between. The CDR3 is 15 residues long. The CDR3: CASSYSGTPTDTQYF. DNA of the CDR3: TGTGCCAGCAGTTACTCTGGGACCCCTACAGATACGCAGTATTTT.

As DNA, the CDR3 is TGTGCCAGCAGTTTATCAGGGGTTGTCGGCTACACCTTC. The encoded protein is CASSLSGVVGYTF. The chain has TRBV27 and TRBJ1-2; TRBD1 is a possible D gene (5 bases). From germline, CDR1 is MNHEY and CDR2 SMNVEV (reference sequence). V gave up 0 bases and J gave up 8 bases, with 10 bases separating them. The CDR3 covers 13 residues.

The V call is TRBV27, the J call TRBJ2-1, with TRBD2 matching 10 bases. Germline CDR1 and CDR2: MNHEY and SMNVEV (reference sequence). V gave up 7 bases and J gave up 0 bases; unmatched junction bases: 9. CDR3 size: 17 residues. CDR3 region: CASILKAGGSSYNEQFF. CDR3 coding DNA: TGTGCCAGCATCCTCAAAGCGGGGGGGAGCTCCTACAATGAGCAGTTCTTC.

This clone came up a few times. This CDR3 is CSVGEGDYNSPLHF. The CDR3 DNA is TGCAGCGTTGGCGAGGGGGACTATAATTCACCCCTCCACTTT. J is TRBJ1-6 and V is TRBV29-1, with a weak D call TRBD1 (6 bases). The CDR3 has 14 amino acids. The ends were cut back, 4 bases at V and 3 bases at J, with 10 bases in the middle. Per the germline V gene, CDR1 is SQVTM and CDR2 is ANQGSEA.

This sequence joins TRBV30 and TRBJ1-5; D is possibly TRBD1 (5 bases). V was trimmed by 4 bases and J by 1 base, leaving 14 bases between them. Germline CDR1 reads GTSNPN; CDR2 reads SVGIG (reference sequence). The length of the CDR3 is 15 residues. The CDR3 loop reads CAWTLGVMSNQPQHF. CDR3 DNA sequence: TGTGCCTGGACTCTGGGGGTGATGAGCAATCAGCCCCAGCATTTT.

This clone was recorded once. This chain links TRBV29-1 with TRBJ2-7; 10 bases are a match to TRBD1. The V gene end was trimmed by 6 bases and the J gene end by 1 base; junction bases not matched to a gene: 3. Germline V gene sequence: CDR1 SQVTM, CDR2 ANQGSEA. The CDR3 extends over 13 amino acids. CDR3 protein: CSVGTGESYEQYF. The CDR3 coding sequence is TGCAGCGTAGGGACAGGGGAGTCCTACGAGCAGTACTTC.

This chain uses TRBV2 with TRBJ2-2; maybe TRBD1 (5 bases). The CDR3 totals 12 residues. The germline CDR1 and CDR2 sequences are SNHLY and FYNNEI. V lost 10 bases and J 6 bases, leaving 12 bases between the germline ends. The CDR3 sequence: CATEQGSGELFF. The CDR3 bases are TGTGCCACCGAGCAGGGATCCGGGGAGCTGTTTTTT.

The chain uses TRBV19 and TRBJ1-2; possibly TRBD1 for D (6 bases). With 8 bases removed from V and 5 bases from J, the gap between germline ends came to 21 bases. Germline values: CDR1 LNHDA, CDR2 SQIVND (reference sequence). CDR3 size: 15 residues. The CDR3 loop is CASRRTGTKVYGYTF. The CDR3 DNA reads TGTGCCAGTCGGCGCACCGGGACAAAAGTTTATGGCTACACCTTC.

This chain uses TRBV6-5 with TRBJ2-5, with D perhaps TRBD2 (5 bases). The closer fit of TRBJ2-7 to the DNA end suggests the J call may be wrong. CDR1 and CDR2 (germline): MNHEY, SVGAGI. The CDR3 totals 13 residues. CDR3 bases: TGTGCCAGCAGCTTGAGCGGAGGCTACGAGCAGTACTTC. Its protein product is CASSLSGGYEQYF.

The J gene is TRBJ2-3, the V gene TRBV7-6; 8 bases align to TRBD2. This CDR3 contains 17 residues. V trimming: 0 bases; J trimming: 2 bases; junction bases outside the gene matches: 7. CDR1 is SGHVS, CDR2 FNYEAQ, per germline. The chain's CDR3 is CASSLALTSAITDTQYF. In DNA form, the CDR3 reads TGTGCCAGCAGCTTAGCCCTGACTAGCGCCATCACAGATACGCAGTATTTT.

CDR3 loop: CASSFQGAGYTF. The DNA for the CDR3 is TGTGCCAGCAGCTTCCAGGGTGCTGGCTACACCTTC. V is TRBV7-9 and J is TRBJ1-2; a possible D gene is TRBD1 (5 bases). Trimming removed 3 bases at V and 7 bases at J, with 9 bases between. Germline-derived CDR1 and CDR2 are SEHNR and FQNEAQ (reference sequence). The CDR3 is 12 amino acids.

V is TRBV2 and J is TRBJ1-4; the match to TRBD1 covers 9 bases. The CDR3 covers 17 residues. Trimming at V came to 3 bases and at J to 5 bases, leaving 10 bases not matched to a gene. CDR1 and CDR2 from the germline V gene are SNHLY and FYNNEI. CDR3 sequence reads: CASSELYWDRVNEKLFF. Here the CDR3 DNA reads TGTGCCAGCAGTGAGCTTTACTGGGACAGGGTAAATGAAAAACTGTTTTTT.

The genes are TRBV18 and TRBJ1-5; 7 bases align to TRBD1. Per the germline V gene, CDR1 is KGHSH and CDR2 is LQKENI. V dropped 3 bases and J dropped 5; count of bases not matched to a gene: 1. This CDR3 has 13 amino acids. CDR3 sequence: CASSPGTDQPQHF. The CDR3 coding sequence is TGTGCCAGCTCACCCGGGACAGATCAGCCCCAGCATTTT.

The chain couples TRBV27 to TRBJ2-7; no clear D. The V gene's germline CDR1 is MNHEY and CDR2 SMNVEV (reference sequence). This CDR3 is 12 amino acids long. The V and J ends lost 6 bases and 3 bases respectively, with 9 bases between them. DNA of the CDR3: TGTGCCAGCAGCCCAAACTACTACGAGCAGTACTTC. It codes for CASSPNYYEQYF.

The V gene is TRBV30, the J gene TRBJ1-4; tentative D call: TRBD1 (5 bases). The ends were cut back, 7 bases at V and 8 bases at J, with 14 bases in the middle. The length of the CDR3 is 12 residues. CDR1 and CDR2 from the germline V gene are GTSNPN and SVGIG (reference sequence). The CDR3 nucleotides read TGTGCCTCCCCGGGGGGAGGGGAAAAACTGTTTTTT. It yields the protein CASPGGGEKLFF.

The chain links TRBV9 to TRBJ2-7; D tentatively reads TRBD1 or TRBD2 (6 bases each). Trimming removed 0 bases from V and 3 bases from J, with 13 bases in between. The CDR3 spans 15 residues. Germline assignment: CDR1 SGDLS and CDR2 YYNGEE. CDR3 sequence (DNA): TGTGCCAGCAGCGTAGGGCGGGACACCTTCTACGAGCAGTACTTC. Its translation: CASSVGRDTFYEQYF.

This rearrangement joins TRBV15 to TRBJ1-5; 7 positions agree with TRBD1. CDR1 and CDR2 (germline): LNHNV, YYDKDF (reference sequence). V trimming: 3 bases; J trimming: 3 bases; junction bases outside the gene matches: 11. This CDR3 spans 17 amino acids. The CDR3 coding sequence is TGTGCCACCAGCAGTCCCCCCCGGACAGGAAACAATCAGCCCCAGCATTTT. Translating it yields CATSSPPRTGNNQPQHF.

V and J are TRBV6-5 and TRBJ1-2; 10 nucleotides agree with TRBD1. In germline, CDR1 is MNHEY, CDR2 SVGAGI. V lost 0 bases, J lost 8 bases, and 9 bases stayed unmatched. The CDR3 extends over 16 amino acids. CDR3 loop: CASSYSGTGAPRGYTF. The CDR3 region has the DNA TGTGCCAGCAGTTACTCCGGGACAGGGGCCCCGAGGGGCTACACCTTC.

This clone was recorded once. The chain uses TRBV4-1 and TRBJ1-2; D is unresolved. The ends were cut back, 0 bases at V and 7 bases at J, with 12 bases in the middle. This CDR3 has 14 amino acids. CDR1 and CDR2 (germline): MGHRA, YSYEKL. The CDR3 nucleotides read TGCGCCAGCAGCCAAGATTACCAGTATGGTGGCTACACCTTC. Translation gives CASSQDYQYGGYTF.